This T cell receptor (beta chain) was captured by sequencing in a study of T-cell reconstitution after alpha-beta-depleted transplantation in children. Germline CDR1 is LGHNA and CDR2 is YSLEER. Unmatched junction bases numbered 9, after V lost 2 bases and J lost 4 bases. This CDR3 is 16 amino acids long. Study-wide results and limits: The authors attributed T-cell counts and diversity one year after transplant mostly to newly produced T cells. Some patients' high day-60 TCRbeta diversity was traced to surviving recipient T cells and thymic progenitors. Alpha-beta T cells about two months after transplant reportedly derived from several hundred expanded graft clones.

In its sample, this clonotype was seen many times. As yet, its antigen is unknown. The authors prepared the TCRbeta library with unique molecular identifiers. TCRdb ran MiXCR on the PCR reads and lists one entry per CDR3 protein. The sample yields about 300,000 distinct CDR3 sequences, over 9% seen once. This clonotype was sampled from a boy younger than two with acute myeloid leukemia, due to receive a stem cell transplant. V and J are TRBV4-3 and TRBJ2-7, with TRBD1 matching 9 bases. The sample consisted of PBMCs, taken before TCRalphabeta/CD19-depleted stem cell transplant. In DNA form, the CDR3 reads TGCGCCAGCAGCCAAAATCCCGGGACAGGGCTTTACGAGCAGTACTTC. Amino acids: CASSQNPGTGLYEQYF.